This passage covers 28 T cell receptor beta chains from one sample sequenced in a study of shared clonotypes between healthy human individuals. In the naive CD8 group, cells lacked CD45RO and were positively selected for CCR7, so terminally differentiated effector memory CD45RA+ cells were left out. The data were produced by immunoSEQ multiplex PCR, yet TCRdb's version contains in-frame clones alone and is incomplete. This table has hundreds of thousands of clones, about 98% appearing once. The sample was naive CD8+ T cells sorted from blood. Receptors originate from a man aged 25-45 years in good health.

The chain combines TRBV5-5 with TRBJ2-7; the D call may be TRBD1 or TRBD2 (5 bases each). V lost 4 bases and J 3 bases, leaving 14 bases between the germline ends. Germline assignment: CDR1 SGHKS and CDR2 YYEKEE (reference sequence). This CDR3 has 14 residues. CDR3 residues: CASSVLGTLYEQYF. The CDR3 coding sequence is TGTGCCAGCAGCGTGCTAGGGACGCTCTACGAGCAGTACTTC. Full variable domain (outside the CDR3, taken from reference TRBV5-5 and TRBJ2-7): DAGVTQSPTHLIKTRGQQVTLRCSPISGHKSVSWYQQVLGQGPQFIFQYYEKEERGRGNFPDRFSARQFPNYSSELNVNALLLGDSALYLCASSVLGTLYEQYFGPGTRLTVT.

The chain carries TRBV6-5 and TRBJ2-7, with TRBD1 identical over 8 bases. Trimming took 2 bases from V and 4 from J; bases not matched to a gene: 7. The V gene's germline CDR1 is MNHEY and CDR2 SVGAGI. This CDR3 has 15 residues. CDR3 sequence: CASSYTWDRQYEQYF. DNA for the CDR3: TGTGCCAGCAGTTACACATGGGACAGGCAGTACGAGCAGTACTTC.

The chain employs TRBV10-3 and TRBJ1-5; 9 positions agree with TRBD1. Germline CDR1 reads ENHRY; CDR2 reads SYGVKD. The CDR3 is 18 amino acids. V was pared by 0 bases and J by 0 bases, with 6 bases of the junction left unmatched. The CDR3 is CAISESGQGRYSNQPQHF. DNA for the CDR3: TGTGCCATCAGTGAGTCTGGACAGGGGCGTTATAGCAATCAGCCCCAGCATTTT.

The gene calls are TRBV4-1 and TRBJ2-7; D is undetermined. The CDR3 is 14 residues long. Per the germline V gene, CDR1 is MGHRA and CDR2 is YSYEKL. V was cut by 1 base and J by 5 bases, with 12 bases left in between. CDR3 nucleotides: TGCGCCAGCAGCCAAGGCGCCAATAGGGACGAGCAGTACTTC. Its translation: CASSQGANRDEQYF.

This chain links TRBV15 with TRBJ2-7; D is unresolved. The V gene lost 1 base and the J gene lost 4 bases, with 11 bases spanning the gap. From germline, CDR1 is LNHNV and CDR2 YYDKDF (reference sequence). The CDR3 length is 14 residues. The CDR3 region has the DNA TGTGCCACCAGCAGAGTGGTCGAAGGGTACGAGCAGTACTTC. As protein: CATSRVVEGYEQYF.

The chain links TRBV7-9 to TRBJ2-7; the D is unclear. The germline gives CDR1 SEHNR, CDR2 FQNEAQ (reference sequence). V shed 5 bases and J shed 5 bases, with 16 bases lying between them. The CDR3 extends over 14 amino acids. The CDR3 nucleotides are TGTGCCAGCAGCCCCCGGGTAGTTTTTCACGAGCAGTACTTC. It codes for CASSPRVVFHEQYF.

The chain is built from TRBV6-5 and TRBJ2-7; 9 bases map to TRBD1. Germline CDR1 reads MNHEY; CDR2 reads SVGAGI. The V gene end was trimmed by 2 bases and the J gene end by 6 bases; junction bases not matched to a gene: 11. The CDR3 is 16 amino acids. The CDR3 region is CASSYGVTGGIGEQYF. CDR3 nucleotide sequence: TGTGCCAGCAGTTACGGCGTAACAGGGGGCATTGGCGAGCAGTACTTC.

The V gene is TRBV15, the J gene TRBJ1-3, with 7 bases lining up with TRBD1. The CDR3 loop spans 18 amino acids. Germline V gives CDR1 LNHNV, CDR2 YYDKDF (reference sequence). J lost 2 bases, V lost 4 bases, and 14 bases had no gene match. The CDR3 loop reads CATSKTRQGMGTGNTIYF. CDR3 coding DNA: TGTGCCACCAGCAAAACCAGACAGGGTATGGGCACTGGAAACACCATATATTTT.

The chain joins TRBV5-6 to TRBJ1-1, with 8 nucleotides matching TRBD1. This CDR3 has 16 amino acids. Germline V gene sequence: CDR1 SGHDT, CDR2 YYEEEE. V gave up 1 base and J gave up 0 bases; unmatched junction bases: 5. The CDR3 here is CASSLLTGDMNTEAFF. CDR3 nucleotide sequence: TGTGCCAGCAGCTTGTTGACAGGGGACATGAACACTGAAGCTTTCTTT.

CDR3 sequence (DNA): TGTGCCACCAGGGGGCCCGGACAGGGGACAGATACGCAGTATTTT. Protein: CATRGPGQGTDTQYF. J is TRBJ2-3 and V is TRBV15; 9 nucleotides match TRBD1. The CDR3 covers 15 residues. Germline values: CDR1 LNHNV, CDR2 YYDKDF (reference sequence). V lost 6 bases and J lost 3; bases outside the gene matches: 7.

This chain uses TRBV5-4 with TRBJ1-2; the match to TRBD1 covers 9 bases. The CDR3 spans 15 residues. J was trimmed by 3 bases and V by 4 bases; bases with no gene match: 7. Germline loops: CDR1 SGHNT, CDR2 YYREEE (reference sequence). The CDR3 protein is CASSTDRGRDYGYTF. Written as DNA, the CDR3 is TGTGCCAGCAGCACGGACAGGGGACGGGACTATGGCTACACCTTC.

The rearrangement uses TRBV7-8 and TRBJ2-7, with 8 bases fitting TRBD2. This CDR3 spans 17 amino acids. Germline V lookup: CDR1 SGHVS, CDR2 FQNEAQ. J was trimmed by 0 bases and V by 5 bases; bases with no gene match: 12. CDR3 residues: CASSPRGAGASSYEQYF. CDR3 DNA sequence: TGTGCCAGCAGCCCACGGGGAGCGGGAGCAAGCTCCTACGAGCAGTACTTC. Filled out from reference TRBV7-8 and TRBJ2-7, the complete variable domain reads GAGVSQSPRYKVAKRGQDVALRCDPISGHVSLFWYQQALGQGPEFLTYFQNEAQLDKSGLPSDRFFAERPEGSVSTLKIQRTQQEDSAVYLCASSPRGAGASSYEQYFGPGTRLTVT.

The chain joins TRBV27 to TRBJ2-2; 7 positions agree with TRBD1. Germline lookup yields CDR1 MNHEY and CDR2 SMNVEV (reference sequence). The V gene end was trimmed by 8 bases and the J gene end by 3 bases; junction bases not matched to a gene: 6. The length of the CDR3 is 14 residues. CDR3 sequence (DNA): TGTGCCAGCCAGACAGGGAAGTACACCGGGGAGCTGTTTTTT. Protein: CASQTGKYTGELFF.

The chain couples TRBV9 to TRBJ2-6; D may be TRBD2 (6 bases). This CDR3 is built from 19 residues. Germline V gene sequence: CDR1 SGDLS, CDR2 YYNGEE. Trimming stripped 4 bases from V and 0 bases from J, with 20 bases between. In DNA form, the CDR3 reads TGTGCCAGCAGCCCCCAAGCCGGGCGGGGCAGCTCTGGGGCCAACGTCCTGACTTTC. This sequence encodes CASSPQAGRGSSGANVLTF.

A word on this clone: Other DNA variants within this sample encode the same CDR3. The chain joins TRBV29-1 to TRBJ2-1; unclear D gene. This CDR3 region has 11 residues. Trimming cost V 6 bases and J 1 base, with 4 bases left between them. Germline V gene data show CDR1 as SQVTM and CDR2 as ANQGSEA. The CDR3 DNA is TGCAGCGTACGTTCCTACAATGAGCAGTTCTTC. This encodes CSVRSYNEQFF.

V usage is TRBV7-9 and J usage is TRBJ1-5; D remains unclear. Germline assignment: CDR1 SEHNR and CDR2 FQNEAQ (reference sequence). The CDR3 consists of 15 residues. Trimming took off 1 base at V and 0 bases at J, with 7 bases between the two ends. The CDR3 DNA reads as TGTGCCAGCAGCTTAGATGACACTAGCAATCAGCCCCAGCATTTT. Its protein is CASSLDDTSNQPQHF.

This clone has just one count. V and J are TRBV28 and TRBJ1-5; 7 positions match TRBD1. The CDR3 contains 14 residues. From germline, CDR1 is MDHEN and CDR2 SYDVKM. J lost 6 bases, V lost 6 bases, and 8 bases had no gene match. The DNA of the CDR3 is TGTGCCAGCAGGCCGAGACAGGGAATTCAGCCCCAGCATTTT. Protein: CASRPRQGIQPQHF.

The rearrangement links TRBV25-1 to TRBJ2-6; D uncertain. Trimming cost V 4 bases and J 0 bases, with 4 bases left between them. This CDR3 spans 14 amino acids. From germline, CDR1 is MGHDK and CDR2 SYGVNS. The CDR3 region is CASSGISGANVLTF. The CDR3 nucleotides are TGTGCCAGCAGTGGTATCTCTGGGGCCAACGTCCTGACTTTC.

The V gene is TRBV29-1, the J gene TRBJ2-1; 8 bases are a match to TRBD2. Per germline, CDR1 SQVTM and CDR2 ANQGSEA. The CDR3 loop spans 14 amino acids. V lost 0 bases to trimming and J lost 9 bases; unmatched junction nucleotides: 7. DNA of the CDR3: TGCAGCGTTGAAGATATACTAGCGGAAGTTGAGCAGTTCTTC. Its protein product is CSVEDILAEVEQFF.

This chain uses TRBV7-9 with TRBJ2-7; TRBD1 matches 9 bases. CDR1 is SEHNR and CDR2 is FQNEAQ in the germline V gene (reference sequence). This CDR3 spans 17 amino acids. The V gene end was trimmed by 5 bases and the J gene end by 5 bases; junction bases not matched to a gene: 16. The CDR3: CASSPEPGQGPEDEQYF. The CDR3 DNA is TGTGCCAGCAGCCCGGAGCCGGGACAGGGCCCTGAGGACGAGCAGTACTTC.

In DNA, the CDR3 is TGTGCCAGCAGCCAGGGGCGGGAGGGCCTGAGAGAGACCCAGTACTTC. Its protein product is CASSQGREGLRETQYF. The chain employs TRBV7-6 and TRBJ2-5; 9 nucleotides match TRBD2. V was clipped by 5 bases and J by 4 bases; unmatched bases: 11. The CDR3 contains 16 residues. The germline CDR1 and CDR2 sequences are SGHVS and FNYEAQ.

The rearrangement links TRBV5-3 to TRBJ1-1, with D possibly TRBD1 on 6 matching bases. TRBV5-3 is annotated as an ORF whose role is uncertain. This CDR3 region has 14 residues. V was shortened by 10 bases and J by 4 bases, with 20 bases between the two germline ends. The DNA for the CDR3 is TGTGCCCCCCGACGGGGGGCGAGGTTCACTGAAGCTTTCTTT. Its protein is CAPRRGARFTEAFF.

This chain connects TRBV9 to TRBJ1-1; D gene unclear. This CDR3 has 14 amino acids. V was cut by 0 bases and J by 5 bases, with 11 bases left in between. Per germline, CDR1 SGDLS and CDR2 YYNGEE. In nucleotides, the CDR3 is TGTGCCAGCAGCGTAGAGGGCCTTGGGACTGAAGCTTTCTTT. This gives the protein CASSVEGLGTEAFF.

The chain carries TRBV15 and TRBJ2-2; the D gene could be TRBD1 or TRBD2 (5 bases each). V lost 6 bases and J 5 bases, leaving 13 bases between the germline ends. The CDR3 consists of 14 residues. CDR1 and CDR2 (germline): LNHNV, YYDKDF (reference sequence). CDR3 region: CATRSMGVTGELFF. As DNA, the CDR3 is TGTGCCACCAGATCGATGGGGGTAACCGGGGAGCTGTTTTTT.

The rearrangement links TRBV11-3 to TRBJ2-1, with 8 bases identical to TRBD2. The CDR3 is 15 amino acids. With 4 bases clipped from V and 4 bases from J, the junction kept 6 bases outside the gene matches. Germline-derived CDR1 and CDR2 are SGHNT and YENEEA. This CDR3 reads CASSSREGQYNEQFF. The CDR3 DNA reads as TGTGCCAGCAGCTCACGGGAGGGTCAATACAATGAGCAGTTCTTC.

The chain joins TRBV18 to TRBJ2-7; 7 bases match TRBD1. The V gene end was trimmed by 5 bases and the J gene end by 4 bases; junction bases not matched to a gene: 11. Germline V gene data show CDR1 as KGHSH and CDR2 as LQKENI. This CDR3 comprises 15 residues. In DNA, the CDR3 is TGTGCCAGCTCATCTTTCCTTGGGACAGATTACGAGCAGTACTTC. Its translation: CASSSFLGTDYEQYF.

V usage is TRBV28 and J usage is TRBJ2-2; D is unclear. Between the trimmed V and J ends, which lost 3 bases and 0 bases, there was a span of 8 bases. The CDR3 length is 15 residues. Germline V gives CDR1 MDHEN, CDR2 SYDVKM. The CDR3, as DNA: TGTGCCAGCAGTTTGAGTCAGACGAACACCGGGGAGCTGTTTTTT. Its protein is CASSLSQTNTGELFF.

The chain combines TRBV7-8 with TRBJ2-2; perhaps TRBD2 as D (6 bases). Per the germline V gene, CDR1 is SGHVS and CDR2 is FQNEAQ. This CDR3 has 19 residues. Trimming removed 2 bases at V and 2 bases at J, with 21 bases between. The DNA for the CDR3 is TGTGCCAGCAGCTTACCGACGGGACTCACCGGGGGTAACACCGGGGAGCTGTTTTTT. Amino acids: CASSLPTGLTGGNTGELFF.